Listed here is a single T cell receptor beta chain. Its target is not known. Germline lookup yields CDR1 SGHRS and CDR2 YFSETQ. This CDR3 comprises 14 residues. The ends were cut back, 7 bases at V and 6 bases at J, with 20 bases in the middle. This specimen comes from a study of graft-versus-host responses after intestinal transplantation. Study at large: The transplants performed in recipients were multivisceral, liver-intestinal, or isolated intestinal. Tacrolimus plus steroids were given to all recipients for approximately three years, preceded by anti-thymocyte globulin induction. Study observations and caveats: Recipient marrow harbored GvH clones, some of which surfaced first in ileum or blood.

Clones were read by immunoSEQ multiplex PCR, and TCRdb kept only the in-frame ones, dropping some. The data contain about 93,000 clones, approximately 92% of them singletons. The V call is TRBV5-1, the J call TRBJ2-7; a weak D match, TRBD1 (6 bases). Source: unstimulated CD8+ T cells sorted from spleen or lymph node cells, taken before intestinal transplant. The receptor was derived from a human donor who received an intestinal transplant. CDR3 coding DNA: TGCGCCAGCGGCTACAGGGATGAGTCGGCCGAGCAGTACTTC. Its protein is CASGYRDESAEQYF.